Listed here are 3 T cell receptor beta chains from one sample, sequenced in a study of blood T cell repertoires in COVID-19. Data came from immunoSEQ multiplex PCR; TCRdb stores just in-frame clones and leaves some out. The data show 100,000 to 140,000 clones, with about 87% seen just once and 6.8% held by the top ten. Sequenced sample: peripheral blood. The receptors here all came from a man aged 45-65 years with active or convalescent COVID-19.

With respect to this clone: An end of the junction does not agree with germline; a read error may underlie this. The rearrangement links TRBV3-1 (or the pseudogene TRBV3-2) to TRBJ2-6, with a possible D match to TRBD2 (8 bases). The germline gives CDR1 LGHDT, CDR2 YNNKEL (reference sequence). The CDR3 is made up of 19 amino acids. CDR3 bases: TGTGCCAGCAGCCCCCGGGGGGGACAGACGTTCTCTAGGGCCAACGTCCTGACTTTC. Translation: CASSPRGGQTFSRANVLTF.

The CDR3 protein is CASSEATSGSGTQYF. The CDR3 region has the DNA TGTGCCAGCAGTGAAGCAACTAGCGGGAGTGGGACCCAGTACTTC. The chain couples TRBV2 to TRBJ2-5, with TRBD2 matching over 11 bases. Germline assignment: CDR1 SNHLY and CDR2 FYNNEI. The V gene end was trimmed by 0 bases and the J gene end by 7 bases; junction bases not matched to a gene: 4. This CDR3 region has 15 residues.

The J gene is TRBJ2-7, the V gene TRBV18; 8 bases agree with TRBD1. This CDR3 is 14 amino acids long. The V segment lost 2 bases and the J segment 7 bases; nucleotides outside the gene matches: 7. Germline V lookup: CDR1 KGHSH, CDR2 LQKENI. The CDR3 DNA is TGTGCCAGCTCACCAACAGGGGGGTCGGGAGAGCAGTACTTC. It translates to CASSPTGGSGEQYF.